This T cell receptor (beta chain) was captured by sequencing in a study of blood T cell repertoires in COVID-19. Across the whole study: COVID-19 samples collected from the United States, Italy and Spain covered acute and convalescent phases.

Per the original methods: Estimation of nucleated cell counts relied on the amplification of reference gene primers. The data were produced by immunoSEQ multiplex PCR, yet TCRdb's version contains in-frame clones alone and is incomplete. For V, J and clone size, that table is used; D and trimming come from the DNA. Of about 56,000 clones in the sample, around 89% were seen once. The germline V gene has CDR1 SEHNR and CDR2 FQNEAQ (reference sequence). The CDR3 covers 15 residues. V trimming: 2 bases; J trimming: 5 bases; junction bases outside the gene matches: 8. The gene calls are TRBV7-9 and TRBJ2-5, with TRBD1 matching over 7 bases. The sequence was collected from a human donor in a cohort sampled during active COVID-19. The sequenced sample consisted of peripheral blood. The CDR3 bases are TGTGCCAGCAGCTTACAGCCTAGGGGACAGGAGACCCAGTACTTC. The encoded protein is CASSLQPRGQETQYF.